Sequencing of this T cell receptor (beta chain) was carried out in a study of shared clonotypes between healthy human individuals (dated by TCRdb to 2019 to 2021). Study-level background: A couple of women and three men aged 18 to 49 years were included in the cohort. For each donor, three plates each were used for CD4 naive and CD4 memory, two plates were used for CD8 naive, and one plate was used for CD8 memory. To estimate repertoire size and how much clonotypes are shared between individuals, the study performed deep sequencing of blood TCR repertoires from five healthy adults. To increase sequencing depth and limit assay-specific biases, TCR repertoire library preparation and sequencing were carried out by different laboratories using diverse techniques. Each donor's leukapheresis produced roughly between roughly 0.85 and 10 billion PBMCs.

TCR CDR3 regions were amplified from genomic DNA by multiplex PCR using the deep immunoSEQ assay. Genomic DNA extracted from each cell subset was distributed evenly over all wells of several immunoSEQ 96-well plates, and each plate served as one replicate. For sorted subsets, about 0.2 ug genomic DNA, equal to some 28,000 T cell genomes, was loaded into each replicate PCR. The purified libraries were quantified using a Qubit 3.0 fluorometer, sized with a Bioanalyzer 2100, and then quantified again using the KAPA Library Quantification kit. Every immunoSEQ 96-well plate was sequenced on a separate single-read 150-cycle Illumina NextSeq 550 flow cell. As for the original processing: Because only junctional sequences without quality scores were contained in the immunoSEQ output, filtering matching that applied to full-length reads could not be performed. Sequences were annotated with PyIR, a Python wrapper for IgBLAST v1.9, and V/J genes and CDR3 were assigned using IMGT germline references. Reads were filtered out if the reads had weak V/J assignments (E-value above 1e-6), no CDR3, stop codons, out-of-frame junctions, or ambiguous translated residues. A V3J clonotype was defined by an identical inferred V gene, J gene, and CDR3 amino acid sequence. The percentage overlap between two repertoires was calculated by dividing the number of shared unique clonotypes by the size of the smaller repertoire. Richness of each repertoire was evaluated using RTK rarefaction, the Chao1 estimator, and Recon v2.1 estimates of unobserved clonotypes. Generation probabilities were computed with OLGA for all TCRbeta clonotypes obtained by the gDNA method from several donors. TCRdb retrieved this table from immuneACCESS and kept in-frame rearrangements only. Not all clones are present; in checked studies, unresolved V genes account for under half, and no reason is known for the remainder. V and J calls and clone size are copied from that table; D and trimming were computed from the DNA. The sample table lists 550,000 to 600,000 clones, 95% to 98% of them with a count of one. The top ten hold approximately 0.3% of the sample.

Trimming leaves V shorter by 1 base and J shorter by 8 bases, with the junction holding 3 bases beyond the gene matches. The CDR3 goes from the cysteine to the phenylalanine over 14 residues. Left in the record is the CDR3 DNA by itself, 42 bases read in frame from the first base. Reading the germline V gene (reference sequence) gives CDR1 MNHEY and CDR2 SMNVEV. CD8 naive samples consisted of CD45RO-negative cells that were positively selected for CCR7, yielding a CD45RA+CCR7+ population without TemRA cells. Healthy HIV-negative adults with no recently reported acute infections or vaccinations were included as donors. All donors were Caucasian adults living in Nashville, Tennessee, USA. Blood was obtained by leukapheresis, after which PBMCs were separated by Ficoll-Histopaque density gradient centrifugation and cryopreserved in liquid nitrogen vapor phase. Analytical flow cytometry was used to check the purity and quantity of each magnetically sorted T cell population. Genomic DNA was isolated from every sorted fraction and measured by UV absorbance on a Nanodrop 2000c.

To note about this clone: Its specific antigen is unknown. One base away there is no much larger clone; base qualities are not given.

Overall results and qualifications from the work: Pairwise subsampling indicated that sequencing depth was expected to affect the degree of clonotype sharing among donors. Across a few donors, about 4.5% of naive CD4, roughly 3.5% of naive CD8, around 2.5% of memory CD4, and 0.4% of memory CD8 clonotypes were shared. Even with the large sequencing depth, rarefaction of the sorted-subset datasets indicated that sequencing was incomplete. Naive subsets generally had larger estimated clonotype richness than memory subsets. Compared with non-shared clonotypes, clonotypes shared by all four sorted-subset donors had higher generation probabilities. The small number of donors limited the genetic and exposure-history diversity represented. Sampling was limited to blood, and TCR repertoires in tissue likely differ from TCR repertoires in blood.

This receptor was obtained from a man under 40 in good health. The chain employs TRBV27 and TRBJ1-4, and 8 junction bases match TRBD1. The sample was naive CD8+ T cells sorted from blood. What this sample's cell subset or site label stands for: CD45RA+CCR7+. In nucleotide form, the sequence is TGTGCCAGCAGTTTATTGGGACAGGAGGAAAAACTGTTTTTT. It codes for CASSLLGQEEKLFF.